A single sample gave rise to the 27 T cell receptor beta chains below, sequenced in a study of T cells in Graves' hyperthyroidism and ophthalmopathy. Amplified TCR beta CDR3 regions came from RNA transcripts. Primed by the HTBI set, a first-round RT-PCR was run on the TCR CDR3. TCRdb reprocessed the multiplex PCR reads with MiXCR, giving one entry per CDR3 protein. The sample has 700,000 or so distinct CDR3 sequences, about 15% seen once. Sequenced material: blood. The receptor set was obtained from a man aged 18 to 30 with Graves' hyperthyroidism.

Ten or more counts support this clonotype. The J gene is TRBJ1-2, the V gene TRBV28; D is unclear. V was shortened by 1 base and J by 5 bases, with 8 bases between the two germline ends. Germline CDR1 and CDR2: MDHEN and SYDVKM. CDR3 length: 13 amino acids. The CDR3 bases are TGTGCCAGCAGTTTATCGAACAGTTATGGCTACACCTTC. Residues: CASSLSNSYGYTF.

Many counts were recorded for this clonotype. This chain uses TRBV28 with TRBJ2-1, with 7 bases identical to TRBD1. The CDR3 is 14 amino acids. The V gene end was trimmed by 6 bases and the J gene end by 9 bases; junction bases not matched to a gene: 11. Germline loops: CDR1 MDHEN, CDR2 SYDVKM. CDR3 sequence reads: CASRKRGRMGEQFF. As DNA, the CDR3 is TGTGCCAGCAGGAAGAGGGGGCGAATGGGTGAGCAGTTCTTC.

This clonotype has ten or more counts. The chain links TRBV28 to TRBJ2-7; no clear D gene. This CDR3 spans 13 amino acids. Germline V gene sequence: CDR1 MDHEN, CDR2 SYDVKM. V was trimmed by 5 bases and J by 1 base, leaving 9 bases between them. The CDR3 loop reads CASSHTISYEQYF. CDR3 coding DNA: TGTGCCAGCAGTCACACTATATCCTACGAGCAGTACTTC.

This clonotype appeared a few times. The CDR3, as DNA: TGTGCCAGCAGTTTCGGTGGGCCCCTCTCCTCCTACAATGAGCAGTTCTTC. Protein product: CASSFGGPLSSYNEQFF. The rearrangement uses TRBV27 and TRBJ2-1, with no clear D. Trimming left V 3 bases short and J 0 bases short, with 15 bases between. The CDR3 has 17 amino acids. Germline values: CDR1 MNHEY, CDR2 SMNVEV (reference sequence).

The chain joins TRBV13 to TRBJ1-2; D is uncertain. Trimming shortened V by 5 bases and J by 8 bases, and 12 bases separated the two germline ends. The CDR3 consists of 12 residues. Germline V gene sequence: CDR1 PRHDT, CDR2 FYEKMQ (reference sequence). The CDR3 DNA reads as TGTGCCAGCAGCGTTCCACAGTGGGGCTACACCTTC. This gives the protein CASSVPQWGYTF.

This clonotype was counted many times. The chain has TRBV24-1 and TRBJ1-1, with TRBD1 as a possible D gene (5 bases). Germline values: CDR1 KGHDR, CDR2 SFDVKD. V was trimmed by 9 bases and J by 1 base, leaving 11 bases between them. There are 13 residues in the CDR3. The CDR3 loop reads CATRGLTNTEAFF. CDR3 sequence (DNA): TGTGCCACCCGGGGACTGACGAACACTGAAGCTTTCTTT.

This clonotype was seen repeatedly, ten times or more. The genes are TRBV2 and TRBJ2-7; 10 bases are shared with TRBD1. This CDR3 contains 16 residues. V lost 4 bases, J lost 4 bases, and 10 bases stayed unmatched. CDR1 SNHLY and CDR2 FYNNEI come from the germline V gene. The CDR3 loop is CASSVGAGQGRYEQYF. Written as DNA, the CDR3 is TGTGCCAGCAGTGTAGGGGCGGGACAGGGGCGGTACGAGCAGTACTTC.

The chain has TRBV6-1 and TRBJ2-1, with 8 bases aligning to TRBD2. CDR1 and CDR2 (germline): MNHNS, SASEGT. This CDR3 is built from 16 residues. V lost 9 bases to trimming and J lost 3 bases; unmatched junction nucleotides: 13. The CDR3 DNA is TGTGCCAGTGCTCGCCTGTCGGGAGGGTTCTACAATGAGCAGTTCTTC. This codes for CASARLSGGFYNEQFF.

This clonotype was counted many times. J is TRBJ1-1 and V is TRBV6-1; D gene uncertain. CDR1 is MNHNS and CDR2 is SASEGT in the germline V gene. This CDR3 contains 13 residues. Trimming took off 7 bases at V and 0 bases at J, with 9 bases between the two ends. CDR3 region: CASTRSLNTEAFF. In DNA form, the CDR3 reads TGTGCCAGCACGCGCAGCTTGAACACTGAAGCTTTCTTT.

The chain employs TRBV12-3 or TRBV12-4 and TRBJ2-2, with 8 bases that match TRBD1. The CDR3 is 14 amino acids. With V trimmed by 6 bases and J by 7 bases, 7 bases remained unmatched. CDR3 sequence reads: CASRTQGAGGELFF. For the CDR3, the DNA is TGTGCCAGCAGGACCCAGGGGGCGGGCGGGGAGCTGTTTTTT.

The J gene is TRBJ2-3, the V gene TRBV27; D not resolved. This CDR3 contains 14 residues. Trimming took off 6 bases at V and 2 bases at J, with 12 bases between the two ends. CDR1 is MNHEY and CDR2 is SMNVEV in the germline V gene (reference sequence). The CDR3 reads CASRGWGNTDTQYF. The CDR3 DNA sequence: TGTGCCAGCAGGGGGTGGGGTAACACAGATACGCAGTATTTT.

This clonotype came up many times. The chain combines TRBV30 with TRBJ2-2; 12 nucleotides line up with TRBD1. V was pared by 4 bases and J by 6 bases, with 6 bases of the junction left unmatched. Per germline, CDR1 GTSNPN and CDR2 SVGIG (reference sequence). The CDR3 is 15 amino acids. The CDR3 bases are TGTGCCTGGAACCCGGGACAGGGGGCTGCCGGGGAGCTGTTTTTT. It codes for CAWNPGQGAAGELFF.

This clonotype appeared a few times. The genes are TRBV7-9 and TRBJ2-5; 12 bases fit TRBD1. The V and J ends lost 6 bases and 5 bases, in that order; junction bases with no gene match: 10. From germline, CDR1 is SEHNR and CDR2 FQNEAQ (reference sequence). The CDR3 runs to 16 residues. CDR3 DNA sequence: TGTGCCAGCAGTTATCCCGGGACAGGGGGCGTCGAGACCCAGTACTTC. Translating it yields CASSYPGTGGVETQYF.

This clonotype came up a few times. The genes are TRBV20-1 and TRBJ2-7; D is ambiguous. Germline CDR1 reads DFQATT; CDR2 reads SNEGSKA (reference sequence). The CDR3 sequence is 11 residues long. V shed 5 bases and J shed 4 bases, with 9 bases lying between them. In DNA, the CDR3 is TGCAGTGCTTTCACCGTTTACGAGCAGTACTTC. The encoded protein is CSAFTVYEQYF.

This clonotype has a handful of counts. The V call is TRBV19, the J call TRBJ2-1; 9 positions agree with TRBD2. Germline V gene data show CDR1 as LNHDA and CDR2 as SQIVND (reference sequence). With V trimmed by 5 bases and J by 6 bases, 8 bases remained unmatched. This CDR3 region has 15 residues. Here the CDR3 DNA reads TGTGCCAGTAGTCCCCGTTCACTAGCGGGCAATGAGCAGTTCTTC. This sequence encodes CASSPRSLAGNEQFF.

CDR3 in amino acids: CASTIYSTDTQYF. The CDR3 DNA sequence: TGTGCCAGCACCATCTATAGCACAGATACGCAGTATTTT. The rearrangement links TRBV7-2 to TRBJ2-3, with unresolved D. This CDR3 has 13 amino acids. The germline V and J ends were trimmed by 7 bases and 0 bases, with 8 bases remaining between them. Germline V CDR1 and CDR2: SGHTA, FQGNSA.

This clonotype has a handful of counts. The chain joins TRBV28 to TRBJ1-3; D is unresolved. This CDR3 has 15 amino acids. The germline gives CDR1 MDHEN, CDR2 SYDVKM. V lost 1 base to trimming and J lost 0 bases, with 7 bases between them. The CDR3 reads CASSLYALSGNTIYF. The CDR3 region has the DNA TGTGCCAGCAGTTTATATGCCCTCTCTGGAAACACCATATATTTT.

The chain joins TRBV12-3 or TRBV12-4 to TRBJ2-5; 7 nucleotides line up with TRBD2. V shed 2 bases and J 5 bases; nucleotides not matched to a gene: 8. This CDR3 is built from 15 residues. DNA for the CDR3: TGTGCCAGCAGTTTATTGGCGGGAGAGGAGGAGACCCAGTACTTC. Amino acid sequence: CASSLLAGEEETQYF.

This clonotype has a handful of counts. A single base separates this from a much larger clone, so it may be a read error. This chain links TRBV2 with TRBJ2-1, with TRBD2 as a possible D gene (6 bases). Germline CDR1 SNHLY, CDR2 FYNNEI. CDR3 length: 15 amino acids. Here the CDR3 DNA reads TGTGCCAGCAGTGGAGGTAGCGGACCATACAGTGAGCAGTTCTTC. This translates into CASSGGSGPYSEQFF.

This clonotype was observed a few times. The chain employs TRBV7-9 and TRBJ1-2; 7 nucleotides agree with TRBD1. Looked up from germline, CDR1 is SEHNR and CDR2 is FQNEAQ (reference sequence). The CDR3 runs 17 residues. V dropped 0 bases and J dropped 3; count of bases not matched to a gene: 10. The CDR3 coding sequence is TGTGCCAGCAGCTTAGCGCGCAGACAGGGTATCGACTATGGCTACACCTTC. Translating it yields CASSLARRQGIDYGYTF.

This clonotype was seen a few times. In DNA, the CDR3 is TGTGCCATCAGTGAGTCGTTCGGTGAGACCCAGTACTTC. This sequence encodes CAISESFGETQYF. The genes are TRBV10-3 and TRBJ2-5; D gene unclear. V was trimmed by 0 bases and J by 5 bases, leaving 7 bases between them. This CDR3 comprises 13 residues. Per the germline V gene, CDR1 is ENHRY and CDR2 is SYGVKD.

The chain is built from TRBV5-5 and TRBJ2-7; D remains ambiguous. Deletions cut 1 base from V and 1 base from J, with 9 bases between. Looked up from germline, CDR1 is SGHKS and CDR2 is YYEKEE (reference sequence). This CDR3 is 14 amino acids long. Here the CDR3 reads CASSLPAGSYEQYF. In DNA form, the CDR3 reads TGTGCCAGCAGCTTGCCCGCCGGGTCCTACGAGCAGTACTTC.

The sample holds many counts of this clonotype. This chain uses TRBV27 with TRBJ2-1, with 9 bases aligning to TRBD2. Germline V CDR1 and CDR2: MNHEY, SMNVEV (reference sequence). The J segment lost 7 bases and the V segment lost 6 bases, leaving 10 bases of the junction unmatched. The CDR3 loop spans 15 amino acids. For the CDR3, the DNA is TGTGCCAGCAGCCCAACTAGCGGGCCATTAAATGAGCAGTTCTTC. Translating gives CASSPTSGPLNEQFF.

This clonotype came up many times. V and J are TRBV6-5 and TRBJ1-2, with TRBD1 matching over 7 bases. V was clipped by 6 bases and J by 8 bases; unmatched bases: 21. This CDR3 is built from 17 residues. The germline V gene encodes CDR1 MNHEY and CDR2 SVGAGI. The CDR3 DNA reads TGTGCCAGCAGCGGCCGGGACAGAGAGACCGGGACGATCGGCTACACCTTC. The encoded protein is CASSGRDRETGTIGYTF.

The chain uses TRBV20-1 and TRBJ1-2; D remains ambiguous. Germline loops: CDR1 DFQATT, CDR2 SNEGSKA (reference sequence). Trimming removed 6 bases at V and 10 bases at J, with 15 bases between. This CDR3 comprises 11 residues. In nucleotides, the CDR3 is TGCAGTGCCAGGAGTAGGAATTCCTACACCTTC. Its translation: CSARSRNSYTF.

CDR3: CASRESTGSYEQYF. The DNA for the CDR3 is TGTGCCAGCAGAGAATCGACAGGCTCCTACGAGCAGTACTTC. This chain uses TRBV2 with TRBJ2-7; D possibly corresponds to TRBD1 (6 bases). Trimming shortened V by 6 bases and J by 0 bases, and 12 bases separated the two germline ends. Germline CDR1 and CDR2: SNHLY and FYNNEI. The CDR3 contains 14 residues.

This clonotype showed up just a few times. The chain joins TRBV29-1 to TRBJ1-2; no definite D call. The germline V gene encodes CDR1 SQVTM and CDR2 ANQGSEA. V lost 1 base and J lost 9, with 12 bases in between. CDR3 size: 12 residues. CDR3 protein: CSVEVRPLSYTF. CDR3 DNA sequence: TGCAGCGTTGAAGTCAGACCGTTGAGCTACACCTTC.